Following are 28 T cell receptor beta chains from one sample sequenced in a study of cytomegalovirus exposure and HLA in healthy donors. The PCR made use of 60 Vbeta and 13 Jbeta primers. Here immunoSEQ multiplex PCR was the method, and the copy in TCRdb shows in-frame clones only, minus some. Among some 150,000 clones listed, around two thirds were seen once. What was sequenced was PBMCs. These receptors were taken from a man aged 18 to 30 in good health and CMV-seropositive.

The chain uses TRBV18 and TRBJ2-1, with 8 bases fitting TRBD2. From germline, CDR1 is KGHSH and CDR2 LQKENI. The CDR3 runs to 16 residues. Germline trimming cut 3 bases from V and 8 bases from J; bases unmatched to any gene: 12. The CDR3 here is CASSPPGLVRGDEQFF. CDR3 nucleotides: TGTGCCAGCTCACCTCCGGGACTAGTGCGAGGAGATGAGCAGTTCTTC.

The chain is built from TRBV4-1 and TRBJ2-7, with 8 bases aligning to TRBD2. Germline CDR1 reads MGHRA; CDR2 reads YSYEKL. Trimming took 1 base from V and 6 from J; bases not matched to a gene: 14. The CDR3 runs 17 residues. This chain's CDR3 is CASSQVSTGGRLSEQYF. For the CDR3, the DNA is TGCGCCAGCAGCCAAGTTAGCACGGGGGGGCGCCTAAGCGAGCAGTACTTC.

The chain is built from TRBV28 and TRBJ2-5; 11 nucleotides align to TRBD1. The tail of the sequence fits TRBJ2-7 better, so the J call may be wrong. The CDR3 sequence is 13 residues long. Germline V gene sequence: CDR1 MDHEN, CDR2 SYDVKM. This CDR3 reads CASTPGQGGEQYF. For the CDR3, the DNA is TGTGCCAGCACCCCGGGACAGGGGGGCGAGCAGTACTTC.

V gene TRBV27 combines with J gene TRBJ2-7; TRBD1 might be the D (5 bases). The CDR3 contains 13 residues. Trimming removed 8 bases from V and 2 bases from J, with 13 bases in between. Germline CDR1 reads MNHEY; CDR2 reads SMNVEV (reference sequence). The CDR3 nucleotides are TGTGCCAGCGCCCAAAGCAGGGCCTACGAGCAGTACTTC. This codes for CASAQSRAYEQYF.

This clone was counted a few times. The V and J genes are TRBV9 and TRBJ2-3, with TRBD2 identical over 12 bases. Looked up from germline, CDR1 is SGDLS and CDR2 is YYNGEE. J was trimmed by 1 base and V by 2 bases; bases with no gene match: 8. CDR3 length: 18 amino acids. The CDR3 nucleotides read TGTGCCAGCAGCGTTGGAGCTAGCGGGGGGGTAGGCACAGATACGCAGTATTTT. Protein sequence: CASSVGASGGVGTDTQYF.

This clone was counted a few times. This sequence joins TRBV29-1 and TRBJ2-5, with a weak D call TRBD2 (6 bases). Judging by the DNA end, TRBJ2-7 fits better; the J call may be wrong. CDR1 and CDR2 from the germline V gene are SQVTM and ANQGSEA. The CDR3 runs to 16 residues. CDR3 protein: CSVEDGGSRGDYEQYF. CDR3 bases: TGCAGCGTTGAAGATGGGGGGAGCCGGGGTGACTACGAGCAGTACTTC.

The chain joins TRBV28 to TRBJ2-6, with D perhaps matching TRBD2 (6 bases). Germline V gene sequence: CDR1 MDHEN, CDR2 SYDVKM. Between the trimmed V and J ends, which lost 2 bases and 4 bases, there was a span of 15 bases. The CDR3 totals 17 residues. The DNA for the CDR3 is TGTGCCAGCAGTTTAGGAGGGAACCCCTCCGGGGCCAACGTCCTGACTTTC. It translates to CASSLGGNPSGANVLTF.

The J gene is TRBJ1-4, the V gene TRBV18; 10 positions agree with TRBD1. The CDR3 is made up of 17 amino acids. Germline V gene lookup returns CDR1 KGHSH and CDR2 LQKENI. Trimming removed 5 bases from V and 0 bases from J; junction bases left unmatched: 6. The CDR3 here is CASSSDRGRATNEKLFF. In nucleotides, the CDR3 is TGTGCCAGCTCATCCGACAGGGGGCGTGCAACTAATGAAAAACTGTTTTTT. The full variable domain, with the rest looked up from reference TRBV18 and TRBJ1-4, is NAGVMQNPRHLVRRRGQEARLRCSPMKGHSHVYWYRQLPEEGLKFMVYLQKENIIDESGMPKERFSAEFPKEGPSILRIQQVVRGDSAAYFCASSSDRGRATNEKLFFGSGTQLSVL.

This chain joins TRBV30 and TRBJ2-6, with 7 bases that match TRBD1. The CDR3 has 15 amino acids. The germline V gene has CDR1 GTSNPN and CDR2 SVGIG (reference sequence). V lost 3 bases and J lost 2; bases outside the gene matches: 4. CDR3 amino acids: CAWREQGTGANVLTF. As DNA, the CDR3 is TGTGCCTGGAGGGAACAGGGGACTGGGGCCAACGTCCTGACTTTC.

The chain combines TRBV6-5 with TRBJ2-1, with a possible D match to TRBD2 (6 bases). Germline CDR1 and CDR2: MNHEY and SVGAGI. The CDR3 covers 14 residues. V lost 7 bases and J lost 10, with 20 bases in between. This chain's CDR3 is CASTPRHRGGEQFF. CDR3 DNA: TGTGCCAGCACCCCTCGACATCGTGGGGGGGAGCAGTTCTTC.

This clone has a handful of counts. The rearrangement joins TRBV5-1 to TRBJ2-3, with 7 bases aligning to TRBD2. Germline V lookup: CDR1 SGHRS, CDR2 YFSETQ. Trimming removed 5 bases from V and 5 bases from J; junction bases left unmatched: 2. CDR3 length: 12 residues. The CDR3 DNA follows: TGCGCCAGCAGACCGGGGGGAGATACGCAGTATTTT. This codes for CASRPGGDTQYF.

This clone has a single count. The chain links TRBV27 to TRBJ1-1, with D unclear. V was cut by 1 base and J by 5 bases, with 11 bases left in between. The CDR3 sequence is 14 residues long. Germline V gene sequence: CDR1 MNHEY, CDR2 SMNVEV (reference sequence). CDR3 sequence: CASSLLGRRTEAFF. CDR3 nucleotide sequence: TGTGCCAGCAGTTTATTAGGCCGGAGGACTGAAGCTTTCTTT.

The CDR3 sequence: CASSLFGRTESTSNTEAFF. In DNA, the CDR3 is TGTGCCAGCAGTTTATTTGGTCGTACAGAATCTACCTCGAACACTGAAGCTTTCTTT. This sequence joins TRBV28 and TRBJ1-1; D is unresolved. The CDR3 has 19 residues. Deletions cut 1 base from V and 1 base from J, with 22 bases between. Germline loops: CDR1 MDHEN, CDR2 SYDVKM.

The V call is TRBV10-3, the J call TRBJ2-6, with D maybe TRBD1 (6 bases). CDR3 length: 13 amino acids. Germline values: CDR1 ENHRY, CDR2 SYGVKD. Trimming cost V 11 bases and J 3 bases, with 11 bases left between them. The CDR3: CASSGVGANVLTF. The DNA of the CDR3 is TGTGCCTCCTCAGGGGTTGGGGCCAACGTCCTGACTTTC.

This chain connects TRBV9 to TRBJ1-3, with D perhaps matching TRBD1 (6 bases). Per the germline V gene, CDR1 is SGDLS and CDR2 is YYNGEE. V was clipped by 4 bases and J by 8 bases, with 22 bases between them. CDR3 length equals 16 residues. As DNA, the CDR3 is TGTGCCAGCAGCCCCTTCTCACAGGGACATTTGTACACCATATATTTT. This gives the protein CASSPFSQGHLYTIYF.

The chain employs TRBV4-2 and TRBJ1-1; a weak D match, TRBD1 (5 bases). The germline gives CDR1 LGHNA, CDR2 YNFKEQ. V lost 4 bases, J lost 1 base, and 10 bases lay in between. The CDR3 is 14 amino acids. The DNA for the CDR3 is TGTGCCAGCAGCCTTTGGGGGGGGAACACTGAAGCTTTCTTT. Protein: CASSLWGGNTEAFF.

This clone has only one observation. V and J are TRBV6-5 and TRBJ1-1; 10 nucleotides align to TRBD1. In germline, CDR1 is MNHEY, CDR2 SVGAGI. The CDR3 has 14 residues. V shed 6 bases, J shed 5 bases, and the junction held 6 bases outside the gene matches. CDR3: CASSRDRGWTEAFF. The CDR3, as DNA: TGTGCCAGCAGCCGGGACAGGGGATGGACTGAAGCTTTCTTT.

The chain employs TRBV6-4 and TRBJ2-6; the match to TRBD2 covers 7 bases. V was pared by 0 bases and J by 0 bases, with 5 bases of the junction left unmatched. Germline CDR1 reads MRHNA; CDR2 reads SNTAGT. This CDR3 has 18 amino acids. The CDR3 is CASSDSPSGASGANVLTF. DNA for the CDR3: TGTGCCAGCAGTGACTCGCCTAGCGGAGCCTCTGGGGCCAACGTCCTGACTTTC.

The chain joins TRBV7-9 to TRBJ2-5, with 13 bases fitting TRBD2. The end of the DNA is better explained by TRBJ2-7, so the J call may be wrong. From germline, CDR1 is SEHNR and CDR2 FQNEAQ (reference sequence). The CDR3 spans 17 residues. This chain's CDR3 is CASSRGLAGELPYEQYF. CDR3 DNA: TGTGCCAGCAGCCGTGGACTAGCGGGAGAACTCCCCTACGAGCAGTACTTC.

The genes are TRBV29-1 and TRBJ2-7, with TRBD1 matching over 8 bases. J lost 4 bases, V lost 8 bases, and 10 bases had no gene match. Germline values: CDR1 SQVTM, CDR2 ANQGSEA. The CDR3 spans 13 residues. CDR3 loop: CSTKDRERYEQYF. CDR3 DNA sequence: TGCAGCACCAAGGACAGGGAGAGGTACGAGCAGTACTTC.

This chain connects TRBV18 to TRBJ1-1; TRBD1 agrees at 9 bases. The CDR3 is 16 amino acids. Losses at the gene ends were 1 base for V and 0 bases for J; bases not matched to a gene: 3. The germline V gene encodes CDR1 KGHSH and CDR2 LQKENI. This chain's CDR3 is CASSPLGTGMNTEAFF. DNA of the CDR3: TGTGCCAGCTCACCACTAGGGACAGGGATGAACACTGAAGCTTTCTTT.

As for this clone: The junction does not match germline at one end; this may be a read error. CDR3 sequence reads: CSVELPKGVLF. The CDR3, as DNA: TGCAGCGTTGAACTTCCCAAGGGGGTCCTTTTT. V is TRBV29-1 and J is TRBJ1-4, with D possibly TRBD1 on 6 matching bases. The germline CDR1 and CDR2 sequences are SQVTM and ANQGSEA. The CDR3 sequence is 11 residues long.

This clone has more than one count but fewer than ten. J is TRBJ2-2 and V is TRBV27, with TRBD1 identical over 9 bases. The J segment lost 5 bases and the V segment lost 6 bases, leaving 16 bases of the junction unmatched. Germline CDR1 and CDR2: MNHEY and SMNVEV (reference sequence). This CDR3 is built from 18 residues. The CDR3 DNA is TGTGCCAGCAGCCCCCGAGGGTTTACAGGGGGCGGGACCGGGGAGCTGTTTTTT. Its protein is CASSPRGFTGGGTGELFF.

The chain couples TRBV2 to TRBJ2-7; 7 nucleotides align to TRBD1. Germline V gene data show CDR1 as SNHLY and CDR2 as FYNNEI. V dropped 1 base and J dropped 3; count of bases not matched to a gene: 6. This CDR3 contains 15 residues. CDR3 in amino acids: CASSEGPWTGYEQYF. Written as DNA, the CDR3 is TGTGCCAGCAGTGAAGGTCCTTGGACAGGCTACGAGCAGTACTTC.

This chain joins TRBV5-6 and TRBJ2-7, with D hard to call. Germline V gene sequence: CDR1 SGHDT, CDR2 YYEEEE. V lost 2 bases to trimming and J lost 0 bases, with 12 bases between them. CDR3 length equals 15 residues. Here the CDR3 reads CASSFGPQSSYEQYF. The DNA of the CDR3 is TGTGCCAGCAGCTTTGGGCCACAGAGCTCCTACGAGCAGTACTTC. The entire variable domain, with the rest obtained from reference TRBV5-6 and TRBJ2-7, is as follows: DAGVTQSPTHLIKTRGQQVTLRCSPKSGHDTVSWYQQALGQGPQFIFQYYEEEERQRGNFPDRFSGHQFPNYSSELNVNALLLGDSALYLCASSFGPQSSYEQYFGPGTRLTVT.

The chain uses TRBV28 and TRBJ2-7, with a weak D call TRBD2 (6 bases). With 3 bases removed from V and 0 bases from J, the gap between germline ends came to 12 bases. Germline loops: CDR1 MDHEN, CDR2 SYDVKM. This CDR3 has 15 amino acids. The CDR3 region is CASSFGTPSSYEQYF. CDR3 coding DNA: TGTGCCAGCAGTTTCGGGACTCCTAGCTCCTACGAGCAGTACTTC.

V gene TRBV4-2 combines with J gene TRBJ1-1, with D unresolved. Between the trimmed V and J ends, which lost 4 bases and 2 bases, there was a span of 8 bases. CDR3 length: 13 residues. Germline V gene data show CDR1 as LGHNA and CDR2 as YNFKEQ. CDR3 in amino acids: CASSPPYNTEAFF. The DNA for the CDR3 is TGTGCCAGCAGCCCCCCCTATAACACTGAAGCTTTCTTT.

This clone was recorded only once. V is TRBV10-2 and J is TRBJ2-7, with D possibly being TRBD1 (7 bases). The CDR3 runs to 13 residues. Germline CDR1 and CDR2: WSHSY and SAAADI. CDR3 in DNA: TGCGCGTCGGCCAGGGGGGCTTCATACGAGCAGTACTTC. Translated, it gives CASARGASYEQYF.